One T cell receptor beta chain is described in this entry. It has no known antigen specificity. Base qualities were left out, and no much larger clone turns up one base away. Whole blood was collected in K2EDTA tubes by collaborating institutions according to the institutions' own protocols. For TCRbeta analysis, collaborators shipped samples in one of three forms: frozen whole blood, isolated PBMCs, or DNA extracted from either of those sample types. TCRbeta CDR3 regions were amplified from genomic DNA using the immunoSEQ Assay, a bias-controlled multiplex PCR. Concerning the study's data processing: The number of nucleated cells in each sample was estimated by amplification of reference gene primers within the assay. Sequence reads were collapsed and filtered to measure the absolute abundance of every unique TCRbeta CDR3 rearrangement. Productive Simpson clonality was computed per sample as the square root of Simpson's diversity index over productive rearrangements. Sourced from immuneACCESS, this table was stored by TCRdb with only in-frame sequences that have V and J called. A share of the clones is absent; for the studies checked, an unresolved V gene accounts for under half, and the remainder has no known explanation. V, J and clone size are those of that table, while D and trimming were read from the DNA. The sample contains about 150,000 clones, more than 75% of them found a single time. 2.2% of the sample is taken by the ten largest.

The data originate from a study of blood T cell repertoires in COVID-19 (dated by TCRdb to 2019 to 2021). Background on the whole study: Collaborator samples came from the United States, Italy and Spain and covered acute and convalescent phases of COVID-19. The material from the prospective study consisted of cDNA or gDNA derived from T cells, B-cell-depleted T cells, or PBMCs. Deeply sampled blood TCRbeta repertoires from subjects exposed to, actively infected with, or recovered from COVID-19 were included in the dataset. A freely available public database, intended as a resource for researchers studying the immune response to SARS-CoV-2, is where the repertoires were released. The samples were drawn from two sources: the first 160 participants of the ongoing ImmuneRACE study, and 1,254 subjects contributed by 6 global collaborators. A de-identified subject ID, COVID-19 status, age in years and sex were almost always included in the sample metadata. HLA class I and class II types, where available, came from metadata supplied by the sample provider rather than from assay-based typing. Study-wide conclusions, independent of this receptor: Clinical and demographic metadata were provided uncurated, with the amount varying by source and participant.

From its cysteine to its phenylalanine, the CDR3 spans 13 amino acids. The sequence is cut down to CDR3 DNA, 39 bases in frame from base 1. CDR1 is given as SGDLS and CDR2 as YYNGEE, both from the germline V gene. The V end gives up 8 bases and the J end 9 bases, leaving 8 bases in the junction not matched to a gene. This sequence was found in a man in his 70s with acute or convalescent COVID-19. What was sequenced was peripheral blood. In this chain, TRBV9 is recombined with TRBJ2-1; 10 of the junction bases match TRBD1. This receptor has the CDR3 CASQGTGASEQFF. In nucleotide form, the sequence is TGTGCCAGTCAAGGGACAGGGGCTTCTGAGCAGTTCTTC. Full variable domain (CDR3 extended with the reference TRBV9 and TRBJ2-1 proteins): DSGVTQTPKHLITATGQRVTLRCSPRSGDLSVYWYQQSLDQGLQFLIQYYNGEERAKGNILERFSAQQFPDLHSELNLSSLELGDSALYFCASQGTGASEQFFGPGTRLTVL.